This T cell receptor beta chain was sequenced during a study of OX40 agonist ivuxolimab in advanced cancers. Overall study context: Ivuxolimab, which is an agonistic anti-OX40 (CD134) antibody, was administered to the patients. Patients receiving dose escalation had hepatocellular carcinoma, melanoma, renal cell or head and neck cancer.

A remark on this clone: What it recognizes is unknown.

Study-level findings and limits: Some of the lowest clonal expansion was seen in partial responders at 0.1-3.0 mg/kg. At 0.1 to 3.0 mg/kg and by week 6, clonal expansion occurred in CD4+ and CD8+ blood T cells.

This table comes from immunoSEQ multiplex PCR, and its TCRdb copy is limited to in-frame clones, with some not included. The sample shows around 38,000 clones, roughly 80% of them seen only once. This CDR3 is built from 14 residues. The V end lost 0 bases, the J end lost 3 bases, and 6 bases lay between the germline ends. CDR1 ENHRY and CDR2 SYGVKD come from the germline V gene. The chain has TRBV10-3 and TRBJ1-5; no reliable D call. This sample comprised CD4+ or CD8+ T cells sorted from blood, obtained in a trial of the OX40 agonist ivuxolimab. The TCR originated in an adult with an advanced solid tumor such as melanoma, head and neck, liver or kidney cancer. CDR3 DNA sequence: TGTGCCATCAGTGAGTCCGGGGACAATCAGCCCCAGCATTTT. Amino acid sequence: CAISESGDNQPQHF.